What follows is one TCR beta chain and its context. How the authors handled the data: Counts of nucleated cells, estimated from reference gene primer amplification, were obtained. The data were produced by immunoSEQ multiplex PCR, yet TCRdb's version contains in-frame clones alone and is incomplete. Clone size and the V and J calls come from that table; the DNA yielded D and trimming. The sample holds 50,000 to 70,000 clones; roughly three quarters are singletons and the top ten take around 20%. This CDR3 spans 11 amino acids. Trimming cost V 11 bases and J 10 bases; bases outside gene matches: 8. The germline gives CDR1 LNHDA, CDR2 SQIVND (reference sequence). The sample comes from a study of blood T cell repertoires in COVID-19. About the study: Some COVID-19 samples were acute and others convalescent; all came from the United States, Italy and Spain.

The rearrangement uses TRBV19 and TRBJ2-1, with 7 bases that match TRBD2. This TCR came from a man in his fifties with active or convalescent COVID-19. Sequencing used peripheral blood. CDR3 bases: TGTGCCTGTGGGGGGGTAGGCGAGCAGTTCTTC. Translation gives CACGGVGEQFF.